This TCR beta chain was documented in a study of patients and donors after allogeneic stem cell transplantation. Each CDR3 protein gets one entry after TCRdb re-called the RT-PCR reads with MiXCR. The sample has about 230,000 distinct CDR3 sequences; 12% to 15% are singletons. This clonotype was seen ten or more times. J gave up 1 base and V 4 bases, and 3 bases lay outside the gene matches. The CDR3 is 13 residues long. Germline CDR1 and CDR2: DFQATT and SNEGSKA (reference sequence). The chain recombines TRBV20-1 with TRBJ1-2; 7 bases align to TRBD1. Sequencing was done on a sample of blood, either unsorted or a sorted T cell fraction (not recorded which). The clonotype originates from a human donor who was either an allogeneic HSCT recipient or a stem cell or donor lymphocyte infusion donor (not recorded which). It is not recorded whose cells these are; they may come from a transplant donor. The CDR3 loop reads CSATDRDNYGYTF. CDR3 coding DNA: TGCAGTGCTACCGACAGGGATAACTATGGCTACACCTTC.